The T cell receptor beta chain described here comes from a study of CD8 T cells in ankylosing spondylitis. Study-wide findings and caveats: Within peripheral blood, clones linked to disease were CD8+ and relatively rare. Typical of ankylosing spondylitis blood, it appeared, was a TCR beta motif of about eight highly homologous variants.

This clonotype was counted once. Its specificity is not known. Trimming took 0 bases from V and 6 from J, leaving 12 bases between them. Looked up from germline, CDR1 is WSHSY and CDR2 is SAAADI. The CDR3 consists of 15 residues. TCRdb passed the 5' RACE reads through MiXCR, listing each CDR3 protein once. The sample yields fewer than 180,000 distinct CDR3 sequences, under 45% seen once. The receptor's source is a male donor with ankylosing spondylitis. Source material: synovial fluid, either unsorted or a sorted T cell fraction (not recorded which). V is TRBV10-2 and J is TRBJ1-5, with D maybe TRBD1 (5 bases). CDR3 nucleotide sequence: TGCGCCAGCAGTGAGTCGGCAGGGTATAGTCAGCCCCAGCATTTT. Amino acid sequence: CASSESAGYSQPQHF.